These 22 T cell receptor beta chains originate from one sample sequenced in a study of T cell repertoires in cytomegalovirus infection. Antigens of these TCRs are unknown. TCRdb reanalysed the reads using MiXCR and keeps one entry per CDR3 protein. The sample has approximately 600,000 distinct CDR3 sequences, approximately 40% seen once. Specimen: cultured PBMCs, collected from culture after CMV antigen stimulation. Receptors originate from a human donor in good health (CMV status not recorded). Some clones in this sample may be carry-over from other donors' samples.

This clonotype was counted only a few times. The chain carries TRBV7-2 and TRBJ1-5; tentative D call: TRBD1 (5 bases). This CDR3 contains 14 residues. The V gene lost 1 base and the J gene lost 4 bases, with 8 bases spanning the gap. Per the germline V gene, CDR1 is SGHTA and CDR2 is FQGNSA. The CDR3, as DNA: TGTGCCAGCAGCTTAGAGGGACCAAATCAGCCCCAGCATTTT. This sequence encodes CASSLEGPNQPQHF.

V gene TRBV12-3 or TRBV12-4 combines with J gene TRBJ2-5, with D possibly being TRBD1 or TRBD2 (7 bases each). This CDR3 has 16 residues. V gave up 4 bases and J gave up 5 bases, with 20 bases separating them. The CDR3 nucleotides are TGTGCCAGCAGTTCATTAGGCCGACAGGGAGGGGAGACCCAGTACTTC. The encoded protein is CASSSLGRQGGETQYF.

The chain employs TRBV7-2 and TRBJ2-3; 12 bases fit TRBD2. The CDR3 is 18 amino acids. V was clipped by 2 bases and J by 6 bases; unmatched bases: 12. Germline CDR1 reads SGHTA; CDR2 reads FQGNSA. The CDR3 loop reads CASSLKSPGLAGGDTQYF. The CDR3 DNA reads TGTGCCAGCAGCTTAAAAAGCCCCGGGCTAGCGGGAGGGGATACGCAGTATTTT. The full variable domain, with the rest looked up from reference TRBV7-2 and TRBJ2-3, is GAGVSQSPSNKVTEKGKDVELRCDPISGHTALYWYRQSLGQGLEFLIYFQGNSAPDKSGLPSDRFSAERTGGSVSTLTIQRTQQEDSAVYLCASSLKSPGLAGGDTQYFGPGTRLTVL.

The sample holds many counts of this clonotype. The rearrangement uses TRBV7-2 and TRBJ2-3; possibly TRBD2 for D (6 bases). V lost 1 base and J 0 bases, leaving 8 bases between the germline ends. Germline V gene data show CDR1 as SGHTA and CDR2 as FQGNSA. The CDR3 is made up of 15 amino acids. The CDR3 DNA sequence: TGTGCCAGCAGCTTAGTGGGGACTAGCACAGATACGCAGTATTTT. Translation gives CASSLVGTSTDTQYF.

This clonotype was detected only a few times. This chain uses TRBV7-2 with TRBJ1-4; D uncertain. V was clipped by 1 base and J by 2 bases, with 11 bases between them. The V gene's germline CDR1 is SGHTA and CDR2 FQGNSA. The CDR3 covers 16 residues. CDR3 loop: CASSLDILDTNEKLFF. The CDR3 bases are TGTGCCAGCAGCTTAGATATCTTAGATACTAATGAAAAACTGTTTTTT.

This sequence joins TRBV11-2 and TRBJ2-1; D remains ambiguous. The V gene lost 0 bases and the J gene lost 8 bases, with 8 bases spanning the gap. This CDR3 region has 13 residues. Germline CDR1 reads SGHAT; CDR2 reads FQNNGV. DNA of the CDR3: TGTGCCAGCAGCTTAGATCTCCTCGATGAGCAGTTCTTC. Translated, it gives CASSLDLLDEQFF.

This clonotype was counted only a few times. CDR3 amino acids: CASSKGGTEAFF. CDR3 bases: TGTGCCAGCTCGAAGGGGGGCACTGAAGCTTTCTTT. V gene TRBV7-2 combines with J gene TRBJ1-1; weak D call: TRBD1 (6 bases). Trimming pared 8 bases from V and 4 bases from J, leaving 11 bases between. This CDR3 comprises 12 residues. Germline assignment: CDR1 SGHTA and CDR2 FQGNSA.

The chain is built from TRBV7-2 and TRBJ2-7; D uncertain. The CDR3 is made up of 15 amino acids. V shed 2 bases and J shed 3 bases, with 14 bases lying between them. Germline CDR1 and CDR2: SGHTA and FQGNSA. CDR3 DNA: TGTGCCAGCAGCTTATTTCCCGTGTCCAGCTACGAGCAGTACTTC. Translating gives CASSLFPVSSYEQYF.

This clonotype was observed a handful of times. CDR3: CASSEGTGRNQPQHF. DNA of the CDR3: TGTGCCAGCAGTGAAGGAACAGGGCGTAACCAGCCCCAGCATTTT. The gene calls are TRBV6-1 and TRBJ1-5; tentatively, D is TRBD1 (6 bases). CDR3 length equals 15 residues. Germline V gene sequence: CDR1 MNHNS, CDR2 SASEGT. Trimming stripped 1 base from V and 7 bases from J, with 14 bases between.

This sequence joins TRBV6-5 and TRBJ2-1; the D gene is possibly TRBD2 (7 bases). This CDR3 spans 14 amino acids. The germline V gene has CDR1 MNHEY and CDR2 SVGAGI. The ends were cut back, 3 bases at V and 8 bases at J, with 14 bases in the middle. The CDR3: CASSYGGGPDEQFF. The CDR3 bases are TGTGCCAGCAGTTATGGGGGGGGGCCGGATGAGCAGTTCTTC.

Ten or more counts support this clonotype. The chain has TRBV7-2 and TRBJ1-2; TRBD1 agrees at 9 bases. This CDR3 spans 15 amino acids. Germline V lookup: CDR1 SGHTA, CDR2 FQGNSA. V lost 4 bases and J lost 4; bases outside the gene matches: 7. The chain's CDR3 is CASSSGQGLFYGYTF. As DNA, the CDR3 is TGTGCCAGCAGCTCTGGACAGGGGTTATTCTATGGCTACACCTTC.

The chain carries TRBV4-3 and TRBJ2-1; TRBD1 matches at 7 bases. Per the germline V gene, CDR1 is LGHNA and CDR2 is YSLEER. Trimming took 3 bases from V and 6 from J; bases not matched to a gene: 11. This CDR3 has 16 residues. The CDR3 spells CASSQNQGGAGNEQFF. The CDR3 DNA sequence: TGCGCCAGCAGCCAGAACCAAGGGGGCGCGGGCAATGAGCAGTTCTTC.

The chain recombines TRBV28 with TRBJ2-2, with 7 positions matching TRBD2. This CDR3 region has 15 residues. The V segment lost 6 bases and the J segment 1 base; nucleotides outside the gene matches: 5. Per the germline V gene, CDR1 is MDHEN and CDR2 is SYDVKM. CDR3 coding DNA: TGTGCCAGCAGCCTAGCGGCGGAGAACACCGGGGAGCTGTTTTTT. Encoded protein: CASSLAAENTGELFF. The whole variable domain, filled in from reference TRBV28 and TRBJ2-2, reads DVKVTQSSRYLVKRTGEKVFLECVQDMDHENMFWYRQDPGLGLRLIYFSYDVKMKEKGDIPEGYSVSREKKERFSLILESASTNQTSMYLCASSLAAENTGELFFGEGSRLTVL.

V and J are TRBV19 and TRBJ1-5; possibly TRBD1 for D (5 bases). V gave up 1 base and J gave up 2 bases, with 15 bases separating them. The germline V gene encodes CDR1 LNHDA and CDR2 SQIVND (reference sequence). The CDR3 loop spans 17 amino acids. CDR3 in DNA: TGTGCCAGTAGTATAGGAGGGGCCCCTCCTGGCAATCAGCCCCAGCATTTT. This encodes CASSIGGAPPGNQPQHF.

J is TRBJ2-7 and V is TRBV28; the D gene could be TRBD1 or TRBD2 (6 bases each). The V gene's germline CDR1 is MDHEN and CDR2 SYDVKM. The CDR3 totals 15 residues. Trimming took 7 bases from V and 2 from J, leaving 18 bases between them. The DNA of the CDR3 is TGTGCCAGCATCGGAGGGGGAGAACACCCCTACGAGCAGTACTTC. It codes for CASIGGGEHPYEQYF.

The sample holds many counts of this clonotype. This chain connects TRBV12-3 or TRBV12-4 to TRBJ2-2; no definite D call. The CDR3 is made up of 11 amino acids. V lost 6 bases to trimming and J lost 4 bases, with 3 bases between them. CDR3 DNA: TGTGCCAGCAGGGGCACCGGGGAGCTGTTTTTT. Protein: CASRGTGELFF.

This clonotype has a count of ten or more. This chain connects TRBV7-9 to TRBJ2-5; D uncertain. The germline gives CDR1 SEHNR, CDR2 FQNEAQ (reference sequence). V was trimmed by 1 base and J by 0 bases, leaving 6 bases between them. This CDR3 has 14 residues. Here the CDR3 DNA reads TGTGCCAGCAGCTTAGGAGGATACCAAGAGACCCAGTACTTC. It codes for CASSLGGYQETQYF.

The genes are TRBV7-2 and TRBJ1-6; D unclear. From germline, CDR1 is SGHTA and CDR2 FQGNSA. CDR3 size: 12 residues. Trimming pared 5 bases from V and 10 bases from J, leaving 9 bases between. The CDR3 DNA reads as TGTGCCAGCAGCCAAGACGTCTCACCCCTCCACTTT. Amino acid sequence: CASSQDVSPLHF.

This clonotype showed up just a few times. The CDR3 nucleotides read TGTGCCAGCAGCTTTCGCCAAGGTTTGATGAATGAGCAGTTCTTC. As protein: CASSFRQGLMNEQFF. The genes are TRBV7-8 and TRBJ2-1; no clear D gene. This CDR3 comprises 15 residues. Looked up from germline, CDR1 is SGHVS and CDR2 is FQNEAQ. Trimming took off 3 bases at V and 7 bases at J, with 16 bases between the two ends.

This clonotype was seen just once. The chain is built from TRBV6-8 and TRBJ1-1; unclear D gene. Germline V gives CDR1 MNHGY, CDR2 SAAAGT. The ends were cut back, 2 bases at V and 8 bases at J, with 12 bases in the middle. This CDR3 is 13 amino acids long. This chain's CDR3 is CASSYTPREEAFF. CDR3 bases: TGTGCCAGCAGTTACACACCCCGGGAAGAAGCTTTCTTT.

This clonotype occurred a few times. This rearrangement joins TRBV12-3 or TRBV12-4 to TRBJ1-2, with TRBD1 matching 7 bases. CDR3 length: 13 residues. V trimming: 2 bases; J trimming: 6 bases; junction bases outside the gene matches: 3. CDR3 nucleotide sequence: TGTGCCAGCAGTTTATCCAGGGGGAATGGCTACACCTTC. Translation: CASSLSRGNGYTF.

This clonotype was observed a few times. CDR3 sequence reads: CASTERVGPQETQYF. The CDR3 bases are TGTGCCAGCACCGAGAGAGTGGGGCCGCAAGAGACCCAGTACTTC. The gene calls are TRBV2 and TRBJ2-5; D perhaps matches TRBD1 (5 bases). Germline assignment: CDR1 SNHLY and CDR2 FYNNEI. The V and J ends lost 7 bases and 2 bases respectively, with 17 bases between them. This CDR3 has 15 amino acids. The entire variable domain, with the rest obtained from reference TRBV2 and TRBJ2-5, is as follows: EPEVTQTPSHQVTQMGQEVILRCVPISNHLYFYWYRQILGQKVEFLVSFYNNEISEKSEIFDDQFSVERPDGSNFTLKIRSTKLEDSAMYFCASTERVGPQETQYFGPGTRLLVL.